Below, 30 T cell receptor delta chains from the same sample are listed, as sequenced in a study of Vδ1+ human thymocytes. Study-level points and caveats: Thymic TRG and TRD repertoires appeared highly polyclonal.

These receptors have no identified antigens. Sequences come from RNA converted to cDNA by reverse transcription. Pooled V-gene forward primers with one constant-region reverse primer generated the CDR3 amplicons by multiplex PCR. TCRdb fed the multiplex PCR reads into CATT to redo clone calling. This table holds under 80,000 delta-chain clones, 30% to 45% found once. Source material: Vdelta1+ gamma-delta thymocytes from the thymus. Subset indicated: FACS-sorted CD3+ TCRalphabeta- TCRVdelta1+ TCRVdelta2- thymocytes. All receptors come from a boy under two years old who had congenital heart surgery.

V gene TRDV1 combines with J gene TRDJ1; TRDD3 aligns across 9 bases. This CDR3 is 21 amino acids long. With V trimmed by 5 bases and J by 1 base, 23 bases remained unmatched. Germline CDR1 is TSWWSYY and CDR2 is QGS. CDR3 in DNA: TGTGCTCTTGGGCCCCCGAGGGTGGGGGATAAAGGCTCACGGCTCACCGATAAACTCATCTTT. It is translated as CALGPPRVGDKGSRLTDKLIF.

The rearrangement joins TRDV1 to TRDJ1; TRDD3 matches at 12 bases. This CDR3 contains 24 residues. Germline V CDR1 and CDR2: TSWWSYY, QGS. V lost 0 bases and J lost 3; bases outside the gene matches: 26. The CDR3 protein is CALGELRGGTPYWGIPTDADKLIF. Here the CDR3 DNA reads TGTGCTCTTGGGGAACTGCGCGGGGGTACGCCTTACTGGGGGATACCGACGGACGCCGATAAACTCATCTTT.

This rearrangement joins TRDV1 to TRDJ1; the match to TRDD3 covers 12 bases. Trimming took 2 bases from V and 3 from J; bases not matched to a gene: 10. Germline assignment: CDR1 TSWWSYY and CDR2 QGS. The length of the CDR3 is 18 residues. CDR3 protein: CALGERGPYWGIPDKLIF. The CDR3 region has the DNA TGTGCTCTTGGGGAAAGGGGACCCTACTGGGGGATACCCGATAAACTCATCTTT.

The chain couples TRDV1 to TRDJ1; weak D call: TRDD3 (5 bases). The CDR3 length is 17 residues. CDR1 is TSWWSYY, CDR2 QGS, per germline. Trimming took 5 bases from V and 7 from J, leaving 26 bases between them. Written as DNA, the CDR3 is TGTGCTCTTGGGTCCTCGAAGGGATTCGGTGGTTGGGGTAAACTCATCTTT. This codes for CALGSSKGFGGWGKLIF.

Comments on this clone: In the same sample, other DNA sequences code for this CDR3. The V and J genes are TRDV1 and TRDJ1, with TRDD3 matching over 11 bases. From germline, CDR1 is TSWWSYY and CDR2 QGS. V lost 0 bases, J lost 1 base, and 7 bases stayed unmatched. The CDR3 runs 18 residues. CDR3 bases: TGTGCTCTTGGGGAACTAATTGCTGGGGGATACAGCACCGATAAACTCATCTTT. This encodes CALGELIAGGYSTDKLIF.

This clone has more than one count but fewer than ten. The V gene is TRDV1, the J gene TRDJ1, with TRDD3 matching over 8 bases. The ends lost 2 bases at V and 0 bases at J; junction bases unmatched: 23. CDR1 is TSWWSYY, CDR2 QGS, per germline. The CDR3 is made up of 22 amino acids. The CDR3 DNA reads TGTGCTCTTGGGGAAGCTTCCCCTCGTACTGGGGGCCCGGTGGCGTACACCGATAAACTCATCTTT. This translates into CALGEASPRTGGPVAYTDKLIF.

J is TRDJ1 and V is TRDV1; D is unresolved. The CDR3 runs 16 residues. V lost 1 base to trimming and J lost 0 bases, with 12 bases between them. CDR1 is TSWWSYY, CDR2 QGS, per germline. CDR3 region: CALGEPLIPYTDKLIF. CDR3 nucleotide sequence: TGTGCTCTTGGGGAACCCCTAATACCGTACACCGATAAACTCATCTTT.

This rearrangement joins TRDV1 to TRDJ1; tentative D call: TRDD2 (6 bases). Looked up from germline, CDR1 is TSWWSYY and CDR2 is QGS. This CDR3 spans 20 amino acids. The V end lost 7 bases, the J end lost 0 bases, and 30 bases lay between the germline ends. DNA for the CDR3: TGTGCTCTTGAATTCCTATTCCCGAACACCCGTCAAGGGGACACCGATAAACTCATCTTT. Amino acid sequence: CALEFLFPNTRQGDTDKLIF.

The sample holds a few counts of this clone. V gene TRDV1 combines with J gene TRDJ1; 12 nucleotides match TRDD3. The CDR3 is 22 residues long. CDR1 is TSWWSYY, CDR2 QGS, per germline. V lost 1 base, J lost 0 bases, and 18 bases stayed unmatched. The CDR3 protein is CALGEPSTALVTGGYNTDKLIF. The CDR3 coding sequence is TGTGCTCTTGGGGAACCTAGTACTGCCTTGGTGACTGGGGGATACAACACCGATAAACTCATCTTT.

V gene TRDV1 combines with J gene TRDJ1; 12 bases map to TRDD3. V lost 0 bases to trimming and J lost 7 bases; unmatched junction nucleotides: 12. The CDR3 runs to 18 residues. Germline CDR1 and CDR2: TSWWSYY and QGS. The DNA of the CDR3 is TGTGCTCTTGGGGAACTCCCGACCTGGGGGATACGCGTTTCTAAACTCATCTTT. Its translation is CALGELPTWGIRVSKLIF.

This clone has only a few counts. The chain is built from TRDV1 and TRDJ1; 9 nucleotides line up with TRDD2. Trimming at V came to 4 bases and at J to 0 bases, leaving 21 bases not matched to a gene. This CDR3 region has 21 residues. Germline V gene sequence: CDR1 TSWWSYY, CDR2 QGS. The CDR3 coding sequence is TGTGCTCTTGGGGTTACCTTCCTACGGCTGGGTCCCTTGGGGTACACCGATAAACTCATCTTT. The encoded protein is CALGVTFLRLGPLGYTDKLIF.

The chain employs TRDV1 and TRDJ1; a possible D gene is TRDD2 (7 bases). The CDR3 runs to 19 residues. Germline assignment: CDR1 TSWWSYY and CDR2 QGS. Between the trimmed V and J ends, which lost 6 bases and 0 bases, there was a span of 26 bases. The DNA for the CDR3 is TGTGCTCTTGGAACTTATTCCTACGTCTGGGGTCCGTACACCGATAAACTCATCTTT. It is translated as CALGTYSYVWGPYTDKLIF.

Only a few counts were recorded for this clone. The chain is built from TRDV1 and TRDJ1, with TRDD3 identical over 12 bases. The CDR3 sequence is 20 residues long. V shed 3 bases, J shed 3 bases, and the junction held 17 bases outside the gene matches. Germline values: CDR1 TSWWSYY, CDR2 QGS. The CDR3: CALGDRPQHWGIHKADKLIF. The CDR3 coding sequence is TGTGCTCTTGGGGATCGTCCCCAGCACTGGGGGATACATAAGGCCGATAAACTCATCTTT.

The chain is built from TRDV1 and TRDJ1, with 12 positions matching TRDD3. CDR1 and CDR2 from the germline V gene are TSWWSYY and QGS. This CDR3 region has 17 residues. Germline trimming cut 4 bases from V and 7 bases from J; bases unmatched to any gene: 13. The CDR3 DNA reads TGTGCTCTTGGGGCCCACGCACCTGGGGGATACGCGGGTAAACTCATCTTT. Protein: CALGAHAPGGYAGKLIF.

The chain has TRDV1 and TRDJ1, with TRDD3 matching over 11 bases. Germline V gene data show CDR1 as TSWWSYY and CDR2 as QGS. Trimming at V came to 2 bases and at J to 0 bases, leaving 17 bases not matched to a gene. This CDR3 has 21 residues. CDR3 bases: TGTGCTCTTGGGGAATCCTTCCTACGGTGGGGGATACGCTCGTACACCGATAAACTCATCTTT. Residues: CALGESFLRWGIRSYTDKLIF.

The chain links TRDV1 to TRDJ1; 8 bases fit TRDD2. CDR1 and CDR2 from the germline V gene are TSWWSYY and QGS. CDR3 length: 21 residues. The J segment lost 0 bases and the V segment lost 5 bases, leaving 23 bases of the junction unmatched. CDR3 bases: TGTGCTCTTGGGTTAACACTTCCTACTGGCGTACCCTTTCTGTACACCGATAAACTCATCTTT. It encodes CALGLTLPTGVPFLYTDKLIF.

Relative to its sample, this clone is medium-sized. The rearrangement uses TRDV2 and TRDJ1, with 8 bases identical to TRDD3. The ends lost 6 bases at V and 5 bases at J; junction bases unmatched: 7. Germline V gives CDR1 GEAIGNYY, CDR2 EKD. The CDR3 has 13 residues. The CDR3 region is CACKWDTRDKLIF. CDR3 nucleotide sequence: TGTGCCTGTAAATGGGATACGCGGGATAAACTCATCTTT.

This clone has just a few counts. V usage is TRDV1 and J usage is TRDJ1; 8 nucleotides line up with TRDD3. This CDR3 has 21 amino acids. The germline V gene has CDR1 TSWWSYY and CDR2 QGS. Trimming took 1 base from V and 0 from J; bases not matched to a gene: 19. Written as DNA, the CDR3 is TGTGCTCTTGGGGAACGGAGGTGGGGGATCTCCCCCCCAGAGTACACCGATAAACTCATCTTT. It translates to CALGERRWGISPPEYTDKLIF.

As to this clone: The junction and the germline gene differ at one end; a read error may be behind it. The chain couples TRDV1 to TRDJ1, with 7 bases matching TRDD3. CDR1 and CDR2 from the germline V gene are TSWWSYY and QGS. The CDR3 contains 16 residues. CDR3 nucleotides: TGTGCTCTTAGGGAGAGAACCGGGGGATCTACCGATAAACTCATCTTT. It specifies CALRERTGGSTDKLIF.

In this sample, this clone turned up a few times. The V call is TRDV1, the J call TRDJ1; perhaps TRDD2 as D (6 bases). The germline V gene has CDR1 TSWWSYY and CDR2 QGS. The V end lost 1 base, the J end lost 0 bases, and 18 bases lay between the germline ends. CDR3 length: 18 amino acids. This CDR3 is CALGERDPTVLDTDKLIF. CDR3 nucleotide sequence: TGTGCTCTTGGGGAACGGGATCCTACGGTACTGGACACCGATAAACTCATCTTT.

This rearrangement joins TRDV1 to TRDJ1, with 11 positions matching TRDD3. The CDR3 spans 19 residues. V lost 2 bases, J lost 3 bases, and 14 bases stayed unmatched. Per the germline V gene, CDR1 is TSWWSYY and CDR2 is QGS. CDR3 coding DNA: TGTGCTCTTGGGGAATTCCTGCTGACACTGGGGGATAGCGCCGATAAACTCATCTTT. It encodes CALGEFLLTLGDSADKLIF.

This clone appeared a few times. The chain employs TRDV1 and TRDJ1; 9 positions match TRDD2. The germline V gene has CDR1 TSWWSYY and CDR2 QGS. V was clipped by 0 bases and J by 2 bases; unmatched bases: 28. CDR3 length equals 24 residues. CDR3 nucleotides: TGTGCTCTTGGGGAACTAAGCCCTTCCTACACCCGGGCGGGGAAAACCGTACGGACCGATAAACTCATCTTT. This sequence encodes CALGELSPSYTRAGKTVRTDKLIF.

This rearrangement joins TRDV2 to TRDJ1, with TRDD3 matching 11 bases. The CDR3 has 16 amino acids. J was trimmed by 4 bases and V by 2 bases; bases with no gene match: 8. CDR1 and CDR2 from the germline V gene are GEAIGNYY and EKD. This chain's CDR3 is CACDISWGIQGDKLIF. The CDR3 nucleotides are TGTGCCTGTGACATCAGCTGGGGGATACAGGGCGATAAACTCATCTTT.

This clone was found a few times. This chain links TRDV1 with TRDJ1, with 7 nucleotides matching TRDD3. Per the germline V gene, CDR1 is TSWWSYY and CDR2 is QGS. The V gene end was trimmed by 4 bases and the J gene end by 0 bases; junction bases not matched to a gene: 14. This CDR3 is built from 18 residues. CDR3 DNA: TGTGCTCTTGGGGGCCGAGGGGGGATCTCCCCTTACACCGATAAACTCATCTTT. It translates to CALGGRGGISPYTDKLIF.

The V gene is TRDV1, the J gene TRDJ1, with TRDD3 matching over 7 bases. Germline lookup yields CDR1 TSWWSYY and CDR2 QGS. This CDR3 spans 16 amino acids. V gave up 4 bases and J gave up 1 base; unmatched junction bases: 9. In DNA, the CDR3 is TGTGCTCTTGGGGTCCCGTTGGATACGCTCACCGATAAACTCATCTTT. Its translation: CALGVPLDTLTDKLIF.

This clone was counted between two and nine times. This chain connects TRDV1 to TRDJ1; TRDD2 matches at 9 bases. The CDR3 extends over 19 amino acids. V shed 1 base, J shed 0 bases, and the junction held 12 bases outside the gene matches. The germline V gene has CDR1 TSWWSYY and CDR2 QGS. The CDR3 sequence: CALGEPLPTWARYTDKLIF. In DNA, the CDR3 is TGTGCTCTTGGGGAACCCCTTCCTACTTGGGCCCGGTACACCGATAAACTCATCTTT.

The rearrangement joins TRDV1 to TRDJ1; tentative D call: TRDD3 (5 bases). Germline V CDR1 and CDR2: TSWWSYY, QGS. Trimming pared 0 bases from V and 12 bases from J, leaving 29 bases between. The CDR3 contains 18 residues. The DNA of the CDR3 is TGTGCTCTTGGGGAACTTGGCGGGGGTCCAACCCACACCCGAGTGGTCATCTTT. It is translated as CALGELGGGPTHTRVVIF.

This rearrangement joins TRDV1 to TRDJ1; 8 bases match TRDD3. The CDR3 has 18 residues. The junction had 11 bases not matched to a gene; V was cut back by 2 bases and J by 0 bases. In germline, CDR1 is TSWWSYY, CDR2 QGS. The CDR3 loop reads CALGETCTGGFYTDKLIF. Written as DNA, the CDR3 is TGTGCTCTTGGGGAAACTTGTACTGGGGGTTTCTACACCGATAAACTCATCTTT.

The chain has TRDV1 and TRDJ1; D might be TRDD3 (5 bases). Trimming cost V 4 bases and J 0 bases, with 15 bases left between them. CDR3 length equals 16 residues. Per the germline V gene, CDR1 is TSWWSYY and CDR2 is QGS. CDR3 in amino acids: CALGGCGGINTDKLIF. The CDR3 nucleotides are TGTGCTCTTGGGGGCTGCGGCGGGATTAACACCGATAAACTCATCTTT.

The chain links TRDV1 to TRDJ1, with TRDD3 matching over 9 bases. With 5 bases clipped from V and 1 base from J, the junction kept 11 bases outside the gene matches. CDR3 size: 17 residues. Germline CDR1 and CDR2: TSWWSYY and QGS. CDR3: CALGKGVLGEGTDKLIF. The CDR3 DNA reads TGTGCTCTTGGGAAAGGGGTACTGGGGGAAGGCACCGATAAACTCATCTTT.